This T cell receptor beta chain was recorded in a study of lymphopenia after photon versus proton radiotherapy (dated by TCRdb to between 2017 and 2020). Regarding the study in general: Photon and proton radiation therapy were compared by the study for their immunological effects in patients with gastrointestinal tumors who developed high-grade lymphopenia. The 15 to 20 patients in the cohort had gastrointestinal tumors, were treated with either photon or proton therapy, and subsequently developed lymphopenia. The study aimed to characterize how the two radiation modalities differ in their impact on the immune system.

Libraries were built with the immunoSEQ multiplex PCR assay. T cell repertoires were profiled with deep sequencing of rearranged TCR beta loci together with multiparametric flow cytometry. TCRdb took this table from immuneACCESS and kept in-frame rearrangements with V and J called. Such tables lack part of the clones; where checked against another copy, unresolved V genes explain under half of the gap, and the rest is unexplained. The sample records tens of thousands of clones, 87% of which are singletons. The top ten clones comprise roughly 10% of the sample. Points the paper makes about the study in general: Once the lymphocyte count had reached its nadir, the repertoires of photon-treated patients showed oligoclonal expansion, particularly of CD8+ Temra cells, and this expansion drove the decline in diversity. During treatment, patients who received proton therapy stayed relatively stable, whereas patients who received photon therapy lost naive T cells and TCR diversity and gained effector/memory populations. Across the cohort, a larger post-nadir drop in TCR diversity was inversely correlated with overall survival time among patients who died. The authors looked at the survival association only in patients who died, and they framed better survival with proton therapy as a possibility rather than a demonstrated result.

From its cysteine to its phenylalanine, the CDR3 spans 13 amino acids. The CDR3 DNA has 39 bases and is translated from base 1. Sequences MRHNA (CDR1) and SNTAGT (CDR2) are obtained from the germline V gene. On this clone: Its antigen target is currently unknown. A read error may produce the germline difference seen at one junction end.

This chain joins TRBV6-4 to TRBJ2-5; no D gene call is confident. The specimen comprised peripheral blood, sampled from a patient treated with proton-based radiotherapy. This TCR came from a man older than 75 with esophageal cancer. The bases are TGTGCCAGCAGTAGTGCCACCCACGAGAACCAGTACTTC. Translated, this gives CASSSATHENQYF.